The clone carrying this T cell receptor beta chain was observed a few times. Its cognate antigen is unknown. The sample belongs to a study of cytomegalovirus exposure and HLA in healthy donors. Study-wide results and caveats: Data from an earlier analysis indicated that most TCR beta V segments were productive either about 87% or about 30% of the time. What was likely a sequencing artifact was a cluster of highly shared sequence variants. As immune exposure information, only CMV serostatus was available. Per published reports, the classifier diagnosed cytomegalovirus status with high specificity and sensitivity.

Both 60 Vbeta primers and 13 Jbeta primers went into the PCR. Produced via immunoSEQ multiplex PCR; TCRdb's table is partial and in-frame only. The table records 100,000 to 150,000 clones, about 80% of them present only once. The germline V gene encodes CDR1 SEHNR and CDR2 FQNEAQ (reference sequence). The V and J ends lost 5 bases and 4 bases, in that order; junction bases with no gene match: 13. CDR3 length: 18 residues. This rearrangement joins TRBV7-9 to TRBJ2-1; TRBD2 matches 11 bases. Material for sequencing was PBMCs. This clonotype was sampled from a woman aged 40 to 55 in good health and CMV-seronegative. CDR3 protein: CASSLPESSGGSYNEQFF. CDR3 in DNA: TGTGCCAGCAGCCTCCCGGAGTCTAGCGGGGGGTCGTACAATGAGCAGTTCTTC.